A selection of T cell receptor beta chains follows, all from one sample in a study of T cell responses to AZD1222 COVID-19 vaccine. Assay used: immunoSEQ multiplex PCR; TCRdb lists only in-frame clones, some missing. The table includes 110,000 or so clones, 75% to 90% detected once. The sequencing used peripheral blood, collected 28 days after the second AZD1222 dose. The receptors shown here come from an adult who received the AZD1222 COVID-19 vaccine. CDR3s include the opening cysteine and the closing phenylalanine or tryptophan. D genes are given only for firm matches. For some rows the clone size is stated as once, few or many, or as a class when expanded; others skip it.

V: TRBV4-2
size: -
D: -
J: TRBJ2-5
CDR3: CASSQLEPQETQYF
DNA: TGTGCCAGCAGCCAACTAGAACCCCAAGAGACCCAGTACTTC

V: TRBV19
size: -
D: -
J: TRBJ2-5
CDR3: CASSVSPQETQYF
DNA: TGTGCCAGTAGTGTCTCTCCTCAAGAGACCCAGTACTTC

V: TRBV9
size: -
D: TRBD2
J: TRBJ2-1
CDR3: CASSPEGRLAGEDEQFF
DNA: TGTGCCAGCAGCCCAGAGGGGCGACTAGCGGGAGAGGATGAGCAGTTCTTC

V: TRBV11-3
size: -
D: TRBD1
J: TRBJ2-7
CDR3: CASSSRTGLSSYEQYF
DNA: TGTGCCAGCAGCTCTCGGACAGGACTTTCTTCCTACGAGCAGTACTTC

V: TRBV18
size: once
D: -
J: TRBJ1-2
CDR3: CASSPTVRDNYGYTF
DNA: TGTGCCAGCTCACCAACAGTGCGGGATAACTATGGCTACACCTTC

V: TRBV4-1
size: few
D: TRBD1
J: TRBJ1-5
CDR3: CASSQAGTGVQPQHF
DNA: TGCGCCAGCAGCCAAGCCGGGACAGGGGTGCAGCCCCAGCATTTT

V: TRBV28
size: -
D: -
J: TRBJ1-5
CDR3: CASSPLASNQPQHF
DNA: TGTGCCAGCAGTCCCCTCGCCAGCAATCAGCCCCAGCATTTT

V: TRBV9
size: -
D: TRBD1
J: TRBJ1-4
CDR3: CASSVAGTGDEKLFF
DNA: TGTGCCAGCAGTGTAGCCGGGACAGGGGACGAAAAACTGTTTTTT

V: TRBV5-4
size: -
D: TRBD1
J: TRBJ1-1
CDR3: CASSLRQGARIATEAFF
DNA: TGTGCCAGCAGCTTAAGACAGGGGGCGCGGATTGCCACGGAAGCTTTCTTT

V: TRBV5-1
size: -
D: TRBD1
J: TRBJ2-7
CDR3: CASSRPDRGRSYEQYF
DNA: TGCGCCAGCAGCCGGCCGGACAGGGGGAGATCCTACGAGCAGTACTTC

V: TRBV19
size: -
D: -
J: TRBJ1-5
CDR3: CASSILFGGNQPQHF
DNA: TGTGCCAGTAGTATTCTTTTTGGGGGCAATCAGCCCCAGCATTTT

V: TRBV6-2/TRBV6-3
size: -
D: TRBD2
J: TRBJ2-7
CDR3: CASSYGTSGTYEQYF
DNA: TGTGCCAGCAGTTACGGGACTAGCGGTACCTACGAGCAGTACTTC

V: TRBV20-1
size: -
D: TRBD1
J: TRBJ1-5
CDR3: CSASWGQGDNQPQHF
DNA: TGCAGTGCTAGTTGGGGACAGGGGGACAATCAGCCCCAGCATTTT

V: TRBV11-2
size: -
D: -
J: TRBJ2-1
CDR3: CASSSYRDGEQFF
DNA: TGTGCCAGCAGCTCGTACAGGGATGGTGAGCAGTTCTTC

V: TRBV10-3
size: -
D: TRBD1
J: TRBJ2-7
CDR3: CAISRDSSYEQYF
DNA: TGTGCCATCAGCCGGGACAGCTCCTACGAGCAGTACTTC

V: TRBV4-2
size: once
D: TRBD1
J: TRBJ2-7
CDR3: CASSQVRDSSYEQYF
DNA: TGTGCCAGCAGCCAAGTTCGGGACAGCTCCTACGAGCAGTACTTC

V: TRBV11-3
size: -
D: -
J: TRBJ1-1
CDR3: CASSFYQNTEAFF
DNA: TGTGCCAGCAGCTTCTATCAGAACACTGAAGCTTTCTTT

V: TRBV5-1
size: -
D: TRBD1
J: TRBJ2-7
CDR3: CASSLEADRAYEQYF
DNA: TGCGCCAGCAGCTTGGAAGCGGACAGGGCCTACGAGCAGTACTTC

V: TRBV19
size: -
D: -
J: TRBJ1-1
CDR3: CASSMLEGNTEAFF
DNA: TGTGCCAGTAGTATGTTGGAGGGGAACACTGAAGCTTTCTTT